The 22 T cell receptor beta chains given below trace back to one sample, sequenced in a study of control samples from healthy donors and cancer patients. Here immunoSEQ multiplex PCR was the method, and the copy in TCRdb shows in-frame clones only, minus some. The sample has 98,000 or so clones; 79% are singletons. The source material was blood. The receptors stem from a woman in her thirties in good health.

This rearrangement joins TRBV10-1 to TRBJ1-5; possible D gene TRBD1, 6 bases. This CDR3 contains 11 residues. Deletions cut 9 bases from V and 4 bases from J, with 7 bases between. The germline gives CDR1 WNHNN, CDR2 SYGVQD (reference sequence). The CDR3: CARGGNQPQHF. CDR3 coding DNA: TGCGCCAGAGGGGGGAATCAGCCCCAGCATTTT.

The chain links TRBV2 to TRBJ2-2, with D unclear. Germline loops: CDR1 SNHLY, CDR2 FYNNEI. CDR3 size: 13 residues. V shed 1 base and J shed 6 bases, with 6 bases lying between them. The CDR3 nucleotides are TGTGCCAGCAGTGAAGATGGCCCCGGGGAGCTGTTTTTT. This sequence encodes CASSEDGPGELFF. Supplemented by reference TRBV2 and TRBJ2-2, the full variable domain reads EPEVTQTPSHQVTQMGQEVILRCVPISNHLYFYWYRQILGQKVEFLVSFYNNEISEKSEIFDDQFSVERPDGSNFTLKIRSTKLEDSAMYFCASSEDGPGELFFGEGSRLTVL.

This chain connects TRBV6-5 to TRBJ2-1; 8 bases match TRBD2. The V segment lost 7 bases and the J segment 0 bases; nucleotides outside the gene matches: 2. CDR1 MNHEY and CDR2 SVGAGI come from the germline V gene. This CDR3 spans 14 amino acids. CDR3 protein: CASKTSGSYNEQFF. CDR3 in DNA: TGTGCCAGCAAAACTAGCGGCTCCTACAATGAGCAGTTCTTC.

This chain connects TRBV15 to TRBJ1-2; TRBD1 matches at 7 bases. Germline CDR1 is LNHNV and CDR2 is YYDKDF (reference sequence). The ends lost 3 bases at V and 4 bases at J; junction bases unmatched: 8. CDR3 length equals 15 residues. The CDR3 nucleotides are TGTGCCACCAGCAGTGGGACAGCTCGACTCTATGGCTACACCTTC. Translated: CATSSGTARLYGYTF.

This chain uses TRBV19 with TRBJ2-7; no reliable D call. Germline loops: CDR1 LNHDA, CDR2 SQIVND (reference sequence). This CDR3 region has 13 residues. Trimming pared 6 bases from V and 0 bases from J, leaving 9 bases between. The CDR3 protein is CASSISSSYEQYF. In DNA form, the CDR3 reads TGTGCCAGTAGCATTTCAAGCTCCTACGAGCAGTACTTC.

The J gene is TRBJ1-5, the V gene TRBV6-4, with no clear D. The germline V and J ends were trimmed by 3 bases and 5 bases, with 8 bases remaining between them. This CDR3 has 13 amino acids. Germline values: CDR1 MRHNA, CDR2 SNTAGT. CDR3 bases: TGTGCCAGCAGTGAGAGGGAAGATCAGCCCCAGCATTTT. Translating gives CASSEREDQPQHF.

The DNA for the CDR3 is TGCAGTGCTCTAGGAGGGGTCACGCAGTATTTT. Amino acid sequence: CSALGGVTQYF. The chain has TRBV20-1 and TRBJ2-3, with D perhaps TRBD2 (6 bases). The CDR3 has 11 amino acids. Germline CDR1 reads DFQATT; CDR2 reads SNEGSKA (reference sequence). Trimming left V 5 bases short and J 9 bases short, with 12 bases between.

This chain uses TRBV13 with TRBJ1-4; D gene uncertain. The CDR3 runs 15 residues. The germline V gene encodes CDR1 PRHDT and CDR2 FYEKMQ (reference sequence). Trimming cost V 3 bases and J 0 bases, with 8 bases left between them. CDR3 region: CASSFRATTNEKLFF. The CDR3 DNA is TGTGCCAGCAGCTTTAGGGCAACAACTAATGAAAAACTGTTTTTT.

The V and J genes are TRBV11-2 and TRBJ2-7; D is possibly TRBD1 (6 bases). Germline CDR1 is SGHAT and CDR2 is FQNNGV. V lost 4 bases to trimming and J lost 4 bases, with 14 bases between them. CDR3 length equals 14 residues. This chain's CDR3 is CASSYAGDTYEQYF. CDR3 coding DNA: TGTGCCAGCAGCTACGCCGGGGACACGTACGAGCAGTACTTC. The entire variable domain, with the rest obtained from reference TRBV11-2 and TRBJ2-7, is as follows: EAGVAQSPRYKIIEKRQSVAFWCNPISGHATLYWYQQILGQGPKLLIQFQNNGVVDDSQLPKDRFSAERLKGVDSTLKIQPAKLEDSAVYLCASSYAGDTYEQYFGPGTRLTVT.

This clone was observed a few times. CDR3 sequence reads: CATRGELETQYF. DNA of the CDR3: TGTGCCACCCGGGGTGAATTAGAGACCCAGTACTTC. V usage is TRBV24-1 and J usage is TRBJ2-5, with D perhaps TRBD2 (5 bases). This CDR3 spans 12 amino acids. Deletions cut 9 bases from V and 4 bases from J, with 11 bases between. Germline V CDR1 and CDR2: KGHDR, SFDVKD.

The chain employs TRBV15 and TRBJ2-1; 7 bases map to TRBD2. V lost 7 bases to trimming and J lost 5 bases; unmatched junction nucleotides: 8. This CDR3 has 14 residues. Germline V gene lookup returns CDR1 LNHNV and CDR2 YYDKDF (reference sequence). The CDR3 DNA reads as TGTGCCACCACCACCGGGGGGACCAACAATGAGCAGTTCTTC. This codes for CATTTGGTNNEQFF.

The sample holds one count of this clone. CDR3 nucleotides: TGTGCCAGCAGCCAAGATCAGGGGGATCTTAATTCACCCCTCCACTTT. Encoded protein: CASSQDQGDLNSPLHF. The chain couples TRBV3-1 (or the pseudogene TRBV3-2) to TRBJ1-6; 7 nucleotides align to TRBD1. Germline V gene data show CDR1 as LGHDT and CDR2 as YNNKEL (reference sequence). Trimming cost V 0 bases and J 6 bases; bases outside gene matches: 5. This CDR3 has 16 residues.

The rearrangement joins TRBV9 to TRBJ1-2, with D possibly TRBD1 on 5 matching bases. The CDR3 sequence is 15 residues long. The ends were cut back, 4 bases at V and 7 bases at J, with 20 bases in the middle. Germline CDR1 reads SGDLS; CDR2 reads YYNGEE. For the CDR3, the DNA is TGTGCCAGCAGCCCCAGTAGTTCCACCGGGGCTGGCTACACCTTC. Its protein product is CASSPSSSTGAGYTF.

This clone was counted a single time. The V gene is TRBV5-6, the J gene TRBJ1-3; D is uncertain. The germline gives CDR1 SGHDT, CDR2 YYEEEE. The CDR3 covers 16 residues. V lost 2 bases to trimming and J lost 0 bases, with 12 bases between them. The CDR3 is CASSLFRWTSGNTIYF. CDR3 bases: TGTGCCAGCAGCTTATTCCGTTGGACCTCTGGAAACACCATATATTTT.

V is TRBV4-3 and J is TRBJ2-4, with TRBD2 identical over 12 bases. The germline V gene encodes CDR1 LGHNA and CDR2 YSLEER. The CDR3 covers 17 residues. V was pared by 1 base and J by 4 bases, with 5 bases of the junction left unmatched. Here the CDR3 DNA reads TGCGCCAGCAGCCAAGGACTAGCGGGGGTTGGTAAAAACATTCAGTACTTC. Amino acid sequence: CASSQGLAGVGKNIQYF.

As DNA, the CDR3 is TGTGCCAGCAGCGTAGAGGGGGTGGGTAAGGGTGAGCAGTTCTTC. Translating it yields CASSVEGVGKGEQFF. This sequence joins TRBV9 and TRBJ2-1, with a possible D match to TRBD1 (6 bases). CDR3 length: 15 residues. Germline CDR1 SGDLS, CDR2 YYNGEE. Trimming stripped 0 bases from V and 9 bases from J, with 16 bases between.

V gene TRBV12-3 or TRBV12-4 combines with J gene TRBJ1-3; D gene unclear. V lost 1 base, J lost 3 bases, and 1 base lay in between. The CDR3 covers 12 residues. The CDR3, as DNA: TGTGCCAGCAGTTTAGTTGGAAACACCATATATTTT. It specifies CASSLVGNTIYF.

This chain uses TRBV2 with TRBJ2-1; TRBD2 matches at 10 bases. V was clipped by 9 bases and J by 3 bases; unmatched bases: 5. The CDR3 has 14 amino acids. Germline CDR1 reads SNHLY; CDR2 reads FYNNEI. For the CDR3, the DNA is TGTGCCAGTCTTAGCGGGGGGCACTACAATGAGCAGTTCTTC. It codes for CASLSGGHYNEQFF.

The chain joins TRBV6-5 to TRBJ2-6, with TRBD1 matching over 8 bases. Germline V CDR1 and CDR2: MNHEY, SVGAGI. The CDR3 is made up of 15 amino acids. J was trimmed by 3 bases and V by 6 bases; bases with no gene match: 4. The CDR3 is CASSRTGNGANVLTF. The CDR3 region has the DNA TGTGCCAGCAGCAGGACAGGGAATGGGGCCAACGTCCTGACTTTC.

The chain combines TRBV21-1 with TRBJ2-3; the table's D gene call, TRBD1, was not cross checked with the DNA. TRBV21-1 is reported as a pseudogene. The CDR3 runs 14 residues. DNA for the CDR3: TGTGCCAGCAGGACAGGGGGCCAGGCAGATACGCAGTATTTT. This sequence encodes CASRTGGQADTQYF.

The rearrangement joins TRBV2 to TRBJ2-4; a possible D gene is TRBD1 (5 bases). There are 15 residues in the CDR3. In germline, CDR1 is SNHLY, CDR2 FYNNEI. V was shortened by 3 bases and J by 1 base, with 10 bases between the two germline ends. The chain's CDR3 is CASSEWGDAKNIQYF. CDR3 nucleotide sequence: TGTGCCAGCAGTGAGTGGGGCGATGCCAAAAACATTCAGTACTTC.

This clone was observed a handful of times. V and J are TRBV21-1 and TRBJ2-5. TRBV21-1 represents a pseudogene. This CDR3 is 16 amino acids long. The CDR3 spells CASSTRSSEGKETQYF. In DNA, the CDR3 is TGTGCCAGCAGCACCCGGTCCTCAGAGGGGAAAGAGACCCAGTACTTC.